This T cell receptor (beta chain) was recorded in a study of T-cell memory formation after mild COVID-19. Amplification by 5'RACE using constant-segment primers produced TCR alpha and TCR beta cDNA libraries that carried sample barcodes and UMIs. Each CDR3 protein is one row after TCRdb ran MiXCR on the 5' RACE reads. The sample lists roughly 380,000 distinct CDR3 sequences; around 28% were seen once. The receptor was derived from an adult woman who had mild COVID-19 (a few samples of this study predate the infection). Cell type and time point are not known. The sample consisted of PBMCs or a T cell subset sorted from them (not recorded which).

CDR3 protein: CASSPRPDSPLHF. The CDR3 bases are TGTGCCAGCAGCCCCCGTCCGGATTCACCCCTCCACTTT. This chain uses TRBV7-6 with TRBJ1-6; D remains unclear. V was pared by 5 bases and J by 8 bases, with 10 bases between. CDR1 is SGHVS, CDR2 FNYEAQ, per germline. The CDR3 is 13 amino acids.